Each of the 8 T cell receptor beta chains below was sequenced from the same sample in a study of blood T cell repertoires in COVID-19. Here immunoSEQ multiplex PCR was the method, and the copy in TCRdb shows in-frame clones only, minus some. The repertoire has about 430,000 clones, about 88% of them found once; the top ten carry around 1.5%. The sequencing input was PBMCs or T cells enriched from blood (not recorded which). These receptors were taken from a woman aged 18-30 years who had been exposed to COVID-19.

This chain links TRBV28 with TRBJ2-1; 9 bases are shared with TRBD1. Germline CDR1 reads MDHEN; CDR2 reads SYDVKM. The CDR3 is made up of 13 amino acids. J was trimmed by 8 bases and V by 5 bases; bases with no gene match: 4. This CDR3 is CASSDRGWDEQFF. In DNA form, the CDR3 reads TGTGCCAGCAGTGACAGGGGGTGGGATGAGCAGTTCTTC.

The V and J genes are TRBV18 and TRBJ1-1, with a tentative D call TRBD1 (5 bases). Germline V gene data show CDR1 as KGHSH and CDR2 as LQKENI. V was shortened by 5 bases and J by 1 base, with 8 bases between the two germline ends. The CDR3 length is 13 residues. In DNA form, the CDR3 reads TGTGCCAGCTCAAAAACAGGGAACACTGAAGCTTTCTTT. Translation: CASSKTGNTEAFF.

The gene calls are TRBV4-3 and TRBJ1-2; weak D call: TRBD1 (6 bases). Germline V gene sequence: CDR1 LGHNA, CDR2 YSLEER. CDR3 size: 15 residues. Trimming left V 3 bases short and J 4 bases short, with 15 bases between. CDR3 sequence (DNA): TGCGCCAGCAGCCATGAAGACACAGGGTCCTATGGCTACACCTTC. Translating it yields CASSHEDTGSYGYTF.

This chain links TRBV7-9 with TRBJ2-7, with 8 bases matching TRBD1. V was clipped by 5 bases and J by 4 bases; unmatched bases: 10. Germline V CDR1 and CDR2: SEHNR, FQNEAQ (reference sequence). The length of the CDR3 is 15 residues. CDR3 amino acids: CASSTFQGARYEQYF. The DNA of the CDR3 is TGTGCCAGCAGCACCTTCCAGGGGGCCAGATACGAGCAGTACTTC.

The CDR3 region has the DNA TGTGCCAGCAGTCTACAGGGGGCCTACGAGCAGTACTTC. It translates to CASSLQGAYEQYF. This sequence joins TRBV6-1 and TRBJ2-7; TRBD1 matches at 8 bases. J gave up 2 bases and V 5 bases, and 2 bases lay outside the gene matches. Germline lookup yields CDR1 MNHNS and CDR2 SASEGT. This CDR3 is 13 amino acids long.

The chain employs TRBV6-5 and TRBJ2-1; D gene uncertain. The germline V gene encodes CDR1 MNHEY and CDR2 SVGAGI. Trimming left V 2 bases short and J 0 bases short, with 8 bases between. The CDR3 is 15 amino acids. The DNA of the CDR3 is TGTGCCAGCAGTTACGTGGGCAGCTCCTACAATGAGCAGTTCTTC. The encoded protein is CASSYVGSSYNEQFF.

The chain recombines TRBV7-2 with TRBJ1-6; unclear D gene. V lost 8 bases and J lost 4, with 9 bases in between. The CDR3 has 13 residues. Per germline, CDR1 SGHTA and CDR2 FQGNSA. The CDR3 loop is CASGGTYNSPLHF. For the CDR3, the DNA is TGTGCCAGCGGAGGCACTTATAATTCACCCCTCCACTTT.

The V call is TRBV7-2, the J call TRBJ2-3; 7 bases align to TRBD2. Germline CDR1 reads SGHTA; CDR2 reads FQGNSA. This CDR3 spans 15 amino acids. Trimming removed 4 bases from V and 2 bases from J; junction bases left unmatched: 6. The CDR3 reads CASSSSGGVTDTQYF. CDR3 in DNA: TGTGCCAGCAGCTCTAGCGGAGGGGTCACAGATACGCAGTATTTT. The whole variable domain, filled in from reference TRBV7-2 and TRBJ2-3, reads GAGVSQSPSNKVTEKGKDVELRCDPISGHTALYWYRQSLGQGLEFLIYFQGNSAPDKSGLPSDRFSAERTGGSVSTLTIQRTQQEDSAVYLCASSSSGGVTDTQYFGPGTRLTVL.